Shown below are 10 T cell receptor beta chains from a single sample sequenced in a study of blood T cells in healthy people across ages. For the second PCR, which ran for about 7 to 11 cycles, a sample-barcoded 5' primer and a J-beta primer mix were used. TCRdb reprocessed the 5' RACE reads with MiXCR, giving one entry per CDR3 protein. There are hundreds of thousands of distinct CDR3 sequences in the sample; roughly 50% occur only once, and roughly 26% lies in the top ten. Material for sequencing was blood. Receptors originate from a man in his forties in good health.

V is TRBV3-1 and J is TRBJ2-3; possibly TRBD2 for D (5 bases). This CDR3 spans 16 amino acids. The germline gives CDR1 LGHDT, CDR2 YNNKEL (reference sequence). Trimming took 7 bases from V and 1 from J, leaving 18 bases between them. This CDR3 is CASNLSLAPGTDTQYF. CDR3 DNA: TGTGCCAGCAACCTTAGTCTAGCACCCGGCACAGATACGCAGTATTTT.

The V gene is TRBV29-1, the J gene TRBJ2-3, with D possibly matching TRBD1 (5 bases). Germline V gene sequence: CDR1 SQVTM, CDR2 ANQGSEA. Trimming took 3 bases from V and 4 from J, leaving 11 bases between them. The CDR3 runs to 13 residues. The CDR3, as DNA: TGCAGCGTTGAGGGGCGCGCTGCAGATACGCAGTATTTT. Its protein product is CSVEGRAADTQYF.

The chain links TRBV29-1 to TRBJ1-2; TRBD1 is a possible D gene (6 bases). From germline, CDR1 is SQVTM and CDR2 ANQGSEA. This CDR3 contains 16 residues. The V end was cut by 7 bases, the J end by 1 base, with 22 bases between. Here the CDR3 DNA reads TGCAGCGCTGGGGGCCCTGGCGGGCTCGATAACTATGGCTACACCTTC. It encodes CSAGGPGGLDNYGYTF.

The sample holds many counts of this clonotype. The chain is built from TRBV12-3 or TRBV12-4 and TRBJ2-5, with D uncertain. Trimming removed 6 bases from V and 5 bases from J, with 10 bases in between. There are 12 residues in the CDR3. CDR3 sequence (DNA): TGTGCCAGCAGCTTGGCGTGGGAGACCCAGTACTTC. Translated: CASSLAWETQYF.

This chain connects TRBV5-1 to TRBJ2-1; 8 nucleotides agree with TRBD2. This CDR3 region has 15 residues. In germline, CDR1 is SGHRS, CDR2 YFSETQ. V shed 2 bases and J 5 bases; nucleotides not matched to a gene: 6. CDR3 nucleotide sequence: TGCGCCAGCAGCTTAATACTAGCGGATCACAATGAGCAGTTCTTC. It yields the protein CASSLILADHNEQFF.

V is TRBV19 and J is TRBJ2-2; D may be TRBD1 (6 bases). Deletions cut 5 bases from V and 0 bases from J, with 16 bases between. The CDR3 loop spans 17 amino acids. CDR1 is LNHDA and CDR2 is SQIVND in the germline V gene (reference sequence). In DNA form, the CDR3 reads TGTGCCAGTAGTGGCTATCCCGGGACAACGAACACCGGGGAGCTGTTTTTT. The encoded protein is CASSGYPGTTNTGELFF.

The V gene is TRBV4-2, the J gene TRBJ2-5; 8 positions agree with TRBD1. V shed 3 bases, J shed 3 bases, and the junction held 3 bases outside the gene matches. CDR3 length equals 14 residues. The germline V gene encodes CDR1 LGHNA and CDR2 YNFKEQ. This CDR3 reads CASSQTGEEETQYF. CDR3 coding DNA: TGTGCCAGCAGCCAGACAGGGGAAGAAGAGACCCAGTACTTC.

The V and J genes are TRBV5-1 and TRBJ2-2; perhaps TRBD2 as D (5 bases). In germline, CDR1 is SGHRS, CDR2 YFSETQ. Trimming removed 2 bases at V and 0 bases at J, with 8 bases between. The CDR3 contains 15 residues. Here the CDR3 DNA reads TGCGCCAGCAGCTTCCAACTAGCGAACACCGGGGAGCTGTTTTTT. Its translation: CASSFQLANTGELFF.

This clonotype was recorded many times. The J gene is TRBJ2-1, the V gene TRBV28; the D is unclear. Germline values: CDR1 MDHEN, CDR2 SYDVKM. V lost 8 bases and J lost 4, with 15 bases in between. This CDR3 is 14 amino acids long. CDR3 loop: CASEGPPPYNEQFF. CDR3 nucleotides: TGTGCCAGCGAAGGACCTCCACCGTACAATGAGCAGTTCTTC.

The chain uses TRBV7-3 and TRBJ1-5; D might be TRBD1 (5 bases). The germline V gene encodes CDR1 SGHTA and CDR2 FQGTGA. The germline V and J ends were trimmed by 1 base and 2 bases, with 15 bases remaining between them. This CDR3 comprises 17 residues. The CDR3 nucleotides are TGTGCCAGCAGCTTAATGGGGGACGCCTCCGGCAATCAGCCCCAGCATTTT. Encoded protein: CASSLMGDASGNQPQHF.